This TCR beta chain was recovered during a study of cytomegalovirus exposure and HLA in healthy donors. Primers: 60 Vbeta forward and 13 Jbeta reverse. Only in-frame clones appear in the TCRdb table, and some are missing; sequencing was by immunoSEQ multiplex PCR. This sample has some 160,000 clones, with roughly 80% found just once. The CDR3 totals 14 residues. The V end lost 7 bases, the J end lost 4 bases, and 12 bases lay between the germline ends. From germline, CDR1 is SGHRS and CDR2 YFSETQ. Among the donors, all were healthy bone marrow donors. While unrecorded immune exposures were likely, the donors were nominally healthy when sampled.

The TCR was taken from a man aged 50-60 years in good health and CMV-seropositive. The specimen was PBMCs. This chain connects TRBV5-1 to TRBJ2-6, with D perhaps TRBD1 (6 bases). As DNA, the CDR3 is TGCGCCAGCGAGGACAGTCCGGGGGCCAACGTCCTGACTTTC. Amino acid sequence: CASEDSPGANVLTF.